The 14 T cell receptor beta chains given below trace back to one sample, sequenced in a study of T-cell reconstitution after alpha-beta-depleted transplantation in children. TCRbeta library preparation incorporated unique molecular identifiers. TCRdb re-called the PCR reads through MiXCR, storing one row per CDR3 protein. The table lists roughly 500,000 distinct CDR3 sequences, about 17% of them singletons. The specimen was PBMCs from the stem cell graft donor, collected from the stem cell graft. These receptors came from a human donor who donated a stem cell graft to a child with acute lymphoblastic leukemia.

V gene TRBV6-1 combines with J gene TRBJ2-1; 8 bases align to TRBD2. This CDR3 is built from 16 residues. V lost 6 bases and J lost 3; bases outside the gene matches: 10. The germline V gene encodes CDR1 MNHNS and CDR2 SASEGT. CDR3 nucleotide sequence: TGTGCCAGCAGCGAACGACTAGCGAATAACTACAATGAGCAGTTCTTC. Its translation: CASSERLANNYNEQFF.

The chain has TRBV7-9 and TRBJ2-1; maybe TRBD1 (6 bases). Deletions cut 4 bases from V and 9 bases from J, with 10 bases between. CDR1 is SEHNR and CDR2 is FQNEAQ in the germline V gene (reference sequence). This CDR3 spans 12 amino acids. The CDR3 loop reads CASSWGRGEQFF. CDR3 nucleotide sequence: TGTGCCAGCAGCTGGGGGCGCGGTGAGCAGTTCTTC.

This clonotype has a count of ten or more. V usage is TRBV9 and J usage is TRBJ1-1; D is unresolved. V lost 4 bases and J 7 bases, leaving 17 bases between the germline ends. Germline V gene sequence: CDR1 SGDLS, CDR2 YYNGEE. The CDR3 totals 14 residues. CDR3 amino acids: CASSPWVGNFEAFF. In DNA form, the CDR3 reads TGTGCCAGCAGCCCGTGGGTTGGGAACTTTGAAGCTTTCTTT. Full variable domain (remainder filled in from reference TRBV9 and TRBJ1-1): DSGVTQTPKHLITATGQRVTLRCSPRSGDLSVYWYQQSLDQGLQFLIQYYNGEERAKGNILERFSAQQFPDLHSELNLSSLELGDSALYFCASSPWVGNFEAFFGQGTRLTVV.

This clonotype was picked up a small number of times. The V gene is TRBV29-1, the J gene TRBJ2-7; 8 nucleotides align to TRBD2. The CDR3 extends over 11 amino acids. V trimming: 6 bases; J trimming: 6 bases; junction bases outside the gene matches: 4. Germline V CDR1 and CDR2: SQVTM, ANQGSEA. CDR3 residues: CSVAGGREQYF. The CDR3 region has the DNA TGCAGCGTCGCGGGGGGACGCGAGCAGTACTTC.

The table lists this clonotype with a few counts. The chain combines TRBV12-3 or TRBV12-4 with TRBJ2-3; 16 nucleotides agree with TRBD2. After removal of 6 bases from V and 3 bases from J, the junction contained 15 bases not matched to a gene. The CDR3 has 20 amino acids. CDR3 DNA sequence: TGTGCCAGCAGCTATATACATGGGACTAGCGGGAGGGAGGGAACAGATACGCAGTATTTT. Protein product: CASSYIHGTSGREGTDTQYF.

This clonotype was detected ten times or more. The CDR3 protein is CASSQEETVAKNIQYF. The CDR3 coding sequence is TGTGCCAGCAGCCAAGAGGAGACGGTGGCCAAAAACATTCAGTACTTC. The gene calls are TRBV4-2 and TRBJ2-4; D is unclear. V lost 0 bases and J 1 base, leaving 10 bases between the germline ends. The CDR3 runs to 16 residues. Germline V gene sequence: CDR1 LGHNA, CDR2 YNFKEQ.

CDR3 DNA sequence: TGCAGTGCTAAACTAGCGGGAGACTACAATGAGCAGTTCTTC. Protein product: CSAKLAGDYNEQFF. The chain has TRBV20-1 and TRBJ2-1; 11 bases align to TRBD2. Per germline, CDR1 DFQATT and CDR2 SNEGSKA (reference sequence). The CDR3 contains 14 residues. V gave up 4 bases and J gave up 3 bases; unmatched junction bases: 2.

The V gene is TRBV2, the J gene TRBJ2-4; TRBD2 is a possible D gene (6 bases). Trimming cost V 9 bases and J 8 bases, with 29 bases left between them. The CDR3 runs 17 residues. CDR1 is SNHLY and CDR2 is FYNNEI in the germline V gene. CDR3 loop: CARSPRSGEAPGDIQYF. CDR3 sequence (DNA): TGTGCCAGAAGCCCCCGGTCGGGGGAGGCACCTGGGGACATTCAGTACTTC.

This clonotype was seen a handful of times. The chain has TRBV3-1 and TRBJ1-4, with D unresolved. This CDR3 region has 12 residues. Trimming stripped 2 bases from V and 12 bases from J, with 10 bases between. Germline CDR1 reads LGHDT; CDR2 reads YNNKEL (reference sequence). CDR3 loop: CASSQKREELFF. The CDR3 DNA reads TGTGCCAGCAGCCAAAAGAGGGAGGAACTGTTTTTT.

This clonotype came up a few times. The CDR3 loop is CASSLTGSQATEAFF. The CDR3 nucleotides read TGTGCCAGCAGCCTCACAGGGAGTCAGGCCACTGAAGCTTTCTTT. The gene calls are TRBV7-3 and TRBJ1-1, with D possibly matching TRBD1 (6 bases). In germline, CDR1 is SGHTA, CDR2 FQGTGA. This CDR3 contains 15 residues. Trimming left V 5 bases short and J 4 bases short, with 17 bases between.

The rearrangement links TRBV5-1 to TRBJ2-7, with 11 bases matching TRBD2. After removal of 3 bases from V and 3 bases from J, the junction contained 8 bases not matched to a gene. The CDR3 is 16 residues long. Germline values: CDR1 SGHRS, CDR2 YFSETQ. As DNA, the CDR3 is TGCGCCAGCAGCTCAACCGGGGGGACTAGCGGCTACGAGCAGTACTTC. It yields the protein CASSSTGGTSGYEQYF.

The chain links TRBV6-5 to TRBJ1-1, with D unresolved. There are 15 residues in the CDR3. Germline loops: CDR1 MNHEY, CDR2 SVGAGI. V was clipped by 2 bases and J by 2 bases, with 12 bases between them. The chain's CDR3 is CASSYNLGGNTEAFF. The CDR3 DNA follows: TGTGCCAGCAGTTACAACTTAGGAGGAAACACTGAAGCTTTCTTT.

This clonotype has a handful of counts. CDR3 region: CASGTYSGVDTGELFF. The DNA of the CDR3 is TGTGCCAGCGGGACCTACAGCGGGGTTGACACCGGGGAGCTGTTTTTT. The gene calls are TRBV7-2 and TRBJ2-2; TRBD2 aligns across 7 bases. CDR3 length equals 16 residues. Germline V gene sequence: CDR1 SGHTA, CDR2 FQGNSA. The V gene end was trimmed by 8 bases and the J gene end by 3 bases; junction bases not matched to a gene: 12.

V gene TRBV5-5 combines with J gene TRBJ2-7; no definite D call. Trimming removed 1 base from V and 3 bases from J, with 14 bases in between. Germline V lookup: CDR1 SGHKS, CDR2 YYEKEE (reference sequence). The CDR3 has 15 residues. Written as DNA, the CDR3 is TGTGCCAGCAGCTTGCGATGGGAAAGAGACTACGAGCAGTACTTC. This sequence encodes CASSLRWERDYEQYF. The full variable domain, in which reference TRBV5-5 and TRBJ2-7 provide the parts outside the CDR3, is DAGVTQSPTHLIKTRGQQVTLRCSPISGHKSVSWYQQVLGQGPQFIFQYYEKEERGRGNFPDRFSARQFPNYSSELNVNALLLGDSALYLCASSLRWERDYEQYFGPGTRLTVT.